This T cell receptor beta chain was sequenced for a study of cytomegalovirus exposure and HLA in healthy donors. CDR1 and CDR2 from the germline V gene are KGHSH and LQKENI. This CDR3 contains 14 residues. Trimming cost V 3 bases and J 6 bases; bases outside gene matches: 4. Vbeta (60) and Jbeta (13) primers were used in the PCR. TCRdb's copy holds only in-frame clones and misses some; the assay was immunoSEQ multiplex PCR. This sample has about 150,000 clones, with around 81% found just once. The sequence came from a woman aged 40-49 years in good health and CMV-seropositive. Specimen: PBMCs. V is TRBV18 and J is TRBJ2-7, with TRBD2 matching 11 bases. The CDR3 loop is CASSPVAGGGEQYF. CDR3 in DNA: TGTGCCAGCTCACCGGTAGCGGGAGGGGGCGAGCAGTACTTC.